Only a few counts were recorded for the clone carrying this T cell receptor (beta chain). As yet, its antigen is unknown. TCR beta CDR3 regions were amplified from RNA transcripts. TCR CDR3 underwent first-round RT-PCR with the HTBI primer set. TCRdb reanalysed the multiplex PCR reads using MiXCR and keeps one entry per CDR3 protein. The table includes hundreds of thousands of distinct CDR3 sequences, approximately 15% detected once. This sample was included in a study of T cells in Graves' hyperthyroidism and ophthalmopathy. Study-wide points: Before onset, ophthalmopathy was predicted by the model a median roughly 6.4 months earlier. Most thyroid clonotypes that were expanded above 0.001 also turned up in blood.

The CDR3 has 17 residues. CDR1 SGHRS and CDR2 YFSETQ come from the germline V gene. V was shortened by 3 bases and J by 0 bases, with 19 bases between the two germline ends. Patients affected by ophthalmopathy presented a Clinical Activity Score of at least 3, a NOSPECS grade of at least 4, and disease duration below 3 months. Clinical symptoms, serum thyroxine, TRAb, thyroid ultrasound and orbital computed tomography informed diagnoses. The TCR sequence derives from a woman aged 40 to 50 with Graves' ophthalmopathy. The chain links TRBV5-1 to TRBJ2-7, with D unclear. Material: blood. CDR3 region: CASSSRGVLKASYEQYF. The CDR3 bases are TGCGCCAGCAGCTCCCGTGGGGTCCTTAAAGCCTCCTACGAGCAGTACTTC. The whole variable domain, filled in from reference TRBV5-1 and TRBJ2-7, reads KAGVTQTPRYLIKTRGQQVTLSCSPISGHRSVSWYQQTPGQGLQFLFEYFSETQRNKGNFPGRFSGRQFSNSRSEMNVSTLELGDSALYLCASSSRGVLKASYEQYFGPGTRLTVT.